This T cell receptor (beta chain) was identified during a study of T cells in Graves' hyperthyroidism and ophthalmopathy. Germline lookup yields CDR1 SGHTA and CDR2 FQGNSA. CDR3 size: 16 residues. The trim removed 0 bases at V and 3 bases at J, leaving 4 bases unmatched. Patients affected by ophthalmopathy presented a Clinical Activity Score of at least 3, a NOSPECS grade of at least 4, and disease duration below 3 months. The authors obtained PBMCs from around 11 ml of fresh peripheral blood. Worth noting for this clonotype: The antigen remains undetermined.

Study-wide results and limits: Most thyroid clonotypes with frequency above 0.001 were detected in blood. A model built on 13 V-J features separated ophthalmopathy from stable hyperthyroidism.

RNA transcripts provided the source from which TCR beta CDR3 regions were amplified. An initial round of RT-PCR targeting the TCR CDR3 relied on the HTBI primer set. TCRdb called the multiplex PCR reads again in MiXCR, with one record for every CDR3 protein. The table records hundreds of thousands of distinct CDR3 sequences, about 14% of them present only once. The chain recombines TRBV7-2 with TRBJ2-7; 11 bases align to TRBD2. This clonotype originated in a man aged 18-30 years with Graves' ophthalmopathy. Sequencing was done on a sample of blood. CDR3 sequence: CASSLAAGTSGYEQYF. In DNA, the CDR3 is TGTGCCAGCAGCTTAGCAGCGGGGACTAGCGGCTACGAGCAGTACTTC.